The T cell receptor beta chain under discussion was sequenced for a study of human T cells and chemical hapten exposure. The time point here: patch test 1, 2 weeks after DPC sensitization. Described treatment: therapeutic diphenylcyclopropenone sensitization with weekly scalp DPC. Trimming removed 1 base from V and 3 bases from J; junction bases left unmatched: 2. CDR3 size: 14 residues. Germline values: CDR1 SGHTA, CDR2 FQGNSA. One entry per CDR3 protein results from TCRdb running MiXCR on the RACE reads. The table includes 150,000 to 200,000 distinct CDR3 sequences, approximately 20% detected once. Sample: whole blood, taken in connection with sensitization to the hapten diphenylcyclopropenone (DPC). V and J are TRBV7-2 and TRBJ2-5, with 7 bases that match TRBD1. This clonotype originated in a woman aged 45-59 years with alopecia areata. Some clones in this sample may be carry-over from other donors' samples. The CDR3 nucleotides read TGTGCCAGCAGCTTAGACAGGGGAGAAGAGACCCAGTACTTC. Protein product: CASSLDRGEETQYF.